This is a list of T cell receptor beta chains from one sample in a study of monozygotic twins with inflammatory bowel disease. TCRdb reanalyzed the 5' RACE reads, giving one entry per CDR3 protein sequence and no DNA. This table lists a few hundred thousand distinct CDR3 sequences. What was sequenced was blood. The receptor source for this set is a human donor with ulcerative colitis or Crohn's disease, or a healthy co-twin of an affected twin (not recorded which). Each CDR3 is given with its conserved first and last residue.

V: TRBV7-7; J: TRBJ2-1; CDR3: CASSPTSGGFNEQFF
V: TRBV5-1; J: TRBJ1-5; CDR3: CASSLGGQLNQPQHF
V: TRBV28; J: TRBJ2-6; CDR3: CASSRRETYPSGANVLTF
V: TRBV18; J: TRBJ1-2; CDR3: CASSPLLQEPGYTF
V: TRBV28; J: TRBJ2-6; CDR3: CASSSVASGANVLTF
V: TRBV7-2; J: TRBJ1-1; CDR3: CASSPRTGSAEAFF
V: TRBV5-5; J: TRBJ2-3; CDR3: CASSSGTISDTQYF
V: TRBV5-1; J: TRBJ2-1; CDR3: CASSLSPTGVMDEQFF
V: TRBV12-3/TRBV12-4; J: TRBJ1-5; CDR3: CASSTGGSNQPQHF
V: TRBV5-5; J: TRBJ1-4; CDR3: CASSSPGTGGLFSEKLFF
V: TRBV4-1; J: TRBJ2-7; CDR3: CASSQERGGNEQYF
V: TRBV5-1; J: TRBJ2-1; CDR3: CASSLDEGRRMNNEQFF
V: TRBV7-2; J: TRBJ1-5; CDR3: CASSSRSGAGNQPQHF
V: TRBV29-1; J: TRBJ1-1; CDR3: CSVPGQLNTEAFF
V: TRBV11-2; J: TRBJ2-7; CDR3: CASSLDGSIYEQYF
V: TRBV18; J: TRBJ2-3; CDR3: CASSPARGVTDTQYF
V: TRBV6-2/TRBV6-3; J: TRBJ2-3; CDR3: CASSSWLTGGSPDTQYF
V: TRBV5-1; J: TRBJ2-1; CDR3: CASSSSGGEDEQFF
V: TRBV7-3; J: TRBJ2-3; CDR3: CASSPLPGQFLTDTQYF
V: TRBV7-6; J: TRBJ2-7; CDR3: CASSLDPAGEQYF
V: TRBV4-1; J: TRBJ2-7; CDR3: CASSQGSAYEQYF
V: TRBV7-6; J: TRBJ2-3; CDR3: CASSPWGDTDTQYF
V: TRBV7-9; J: TRBJ2-5; CDR3: CASSLANPPDF
V: TRBV7-9; J: TRBJ2-7; CDR3: CASSTVWAFYYEQYF
V: TRBV19; J: TRBJ1-5; CDR3: CASSPGASWDQPQHF
V: TRBV27; J: TRBJ2-5; CDR3: CASSLSRGETQYF
V: TRBV6-2/TRBV6-3; J: TRBJ2-7; CDR3: CASSKPQRRDEQYF
V: TRBV7-7; J: TRBJ2-5; CDR3: CASSSGTAQETQYF
V: TRBV14; J: TRBJ2-7; CDR3: CASSGRAVPYEQYF
V: TRBV5-1; J: TRBJ2-2; CDR3: CASSSTGRPNTGELFF
V: TRBV6-4; J: TRBJ2-7; CDR3: CASSDSRRVPTHEQYF
V: TRBV7-2; J: TRBJ2-7; CDR3: CASSLLGLGGEQYF
V: TRBV7-2; J: TRBJ2-3; CDR3: CASSLGGVGGVLKYF
V: TRBV29-1; J: TRBJ2-7; CDR3: CSVEEYVGISLGQYF
V: TRBV4-1; J: TRBJ2-4; CDR3: CASSQEGQGAYIQYF
V: TRBV7-3; J: TRBJ2-2; CDR3: CASSPRGVANTGELFF
V: TRBV5-1; J: TRBJ2-7; CDR3: CASSLASGTAYEQYF
V: TRBV6-5; J: TRBJ1-4; CDR3: CASSYSIYRVGEDEKLFF
V: TRBV7-9; J: TRBJ1-4; CDR3: CASSSTGDNEKLFF
V: TRBV7-9; J: TRBJ2-3; CDR3: CASSLDSGGKADTQYF
V: TRBV7-9; J: TRBJ1-4; CDR3: CASSFGLGVSEKLFF